This T cell receptor beta chain was retrieved from a study of shared clonotypes between healthy human individuals. CD45RO negativity and positive selection for CCR7 defined naive CD8 cells, a population that excluded terminally differentiated effector memory CD45RA+ cells. The CDR3 length is 15 residues. Germline CDR1 reads LNHNV; CDR2 reads YYDKDF (reference sequence). V lost 5 bases to trimming and J lost 3 bases; unmatched junction nucleotides: 6. Clones were sequenced by immunoSEQ multiplex PCR, and TCRdb holds only the in-frame ones, with some missing. The repertoire includes some 2 million clones, just under 95% of them detected once, and 0.9% to 1.3% sits in the top ten.

The chain links TRBV15 to TRBJ1-3, with 8 bases matching TRBD1. The sequence was obtained from a man between 18 and 35 years old in good health. Sequenced input: naive CD8+ T cells sorted from blood. Written as DNA, the CDR3 is TGTGCCACCAGCCACACCACAGGGGGTGGAAACACCATATATTTT. This encodes CATSHTTGGGNTIYF.